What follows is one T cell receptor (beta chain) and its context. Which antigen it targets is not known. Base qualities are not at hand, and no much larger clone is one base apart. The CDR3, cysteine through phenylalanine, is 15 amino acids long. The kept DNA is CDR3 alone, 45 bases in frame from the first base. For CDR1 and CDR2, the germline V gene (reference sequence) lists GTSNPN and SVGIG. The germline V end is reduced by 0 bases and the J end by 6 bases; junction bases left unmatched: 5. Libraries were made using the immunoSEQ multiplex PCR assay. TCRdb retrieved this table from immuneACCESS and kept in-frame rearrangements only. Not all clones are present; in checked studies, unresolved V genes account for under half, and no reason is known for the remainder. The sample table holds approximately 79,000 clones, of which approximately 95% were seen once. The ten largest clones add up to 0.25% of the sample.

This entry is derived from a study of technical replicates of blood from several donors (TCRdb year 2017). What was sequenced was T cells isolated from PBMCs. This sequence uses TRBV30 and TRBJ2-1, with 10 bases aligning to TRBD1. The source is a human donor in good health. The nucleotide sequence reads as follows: TGTGCCTGGAGTGTTGGACAGGGGGGGATCAATGAGCAGTTCTTC. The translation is CAWSVGQGGINEQFF.